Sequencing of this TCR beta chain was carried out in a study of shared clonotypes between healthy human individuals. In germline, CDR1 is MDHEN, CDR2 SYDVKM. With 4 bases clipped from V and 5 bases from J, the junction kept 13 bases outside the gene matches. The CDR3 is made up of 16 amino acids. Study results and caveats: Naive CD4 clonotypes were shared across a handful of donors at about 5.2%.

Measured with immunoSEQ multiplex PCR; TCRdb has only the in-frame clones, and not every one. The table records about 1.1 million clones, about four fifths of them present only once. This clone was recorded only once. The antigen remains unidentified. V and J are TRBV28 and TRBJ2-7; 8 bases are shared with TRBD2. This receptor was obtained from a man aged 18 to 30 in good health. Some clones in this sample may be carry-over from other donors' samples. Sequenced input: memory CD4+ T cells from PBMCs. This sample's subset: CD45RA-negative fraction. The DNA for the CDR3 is TGTGCCAGCAGTTCCCCTCTAAGCGGGAGCGAAAACGAGCAGTACTTC. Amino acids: CASSSPLSGSENEQYF.